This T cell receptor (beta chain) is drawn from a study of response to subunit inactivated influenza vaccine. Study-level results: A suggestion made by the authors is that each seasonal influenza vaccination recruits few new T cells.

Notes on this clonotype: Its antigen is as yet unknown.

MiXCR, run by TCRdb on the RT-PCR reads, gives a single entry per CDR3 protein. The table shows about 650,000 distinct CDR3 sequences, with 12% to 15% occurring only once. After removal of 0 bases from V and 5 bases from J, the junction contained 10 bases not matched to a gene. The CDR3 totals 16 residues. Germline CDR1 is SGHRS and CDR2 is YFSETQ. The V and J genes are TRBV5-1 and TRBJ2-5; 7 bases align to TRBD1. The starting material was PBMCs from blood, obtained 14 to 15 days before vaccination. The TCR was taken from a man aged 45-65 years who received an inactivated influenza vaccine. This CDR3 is CASSLAALGGSETQYF. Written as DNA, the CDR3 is TGCGCCAGCAGCTTGGCCGCCCTAGGGGGCTCGGAGACCCAGTACTTC.